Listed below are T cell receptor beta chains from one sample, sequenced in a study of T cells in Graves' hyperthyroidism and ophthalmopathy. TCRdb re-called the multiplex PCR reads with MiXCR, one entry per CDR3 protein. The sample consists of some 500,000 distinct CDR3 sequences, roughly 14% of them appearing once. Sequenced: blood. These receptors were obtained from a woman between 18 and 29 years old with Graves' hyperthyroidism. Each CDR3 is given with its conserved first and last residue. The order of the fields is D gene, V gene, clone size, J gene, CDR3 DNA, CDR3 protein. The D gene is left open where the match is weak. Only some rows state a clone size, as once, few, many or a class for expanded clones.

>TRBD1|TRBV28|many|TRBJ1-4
TGTGCCAGCAGCGGACAGGTTAATGAAAAACTGTTTTTT
CASSGQVNEKLFF
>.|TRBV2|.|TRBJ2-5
TGTGCCAGCAGACCAACGGGGGCGGCTGAAGAGACCCAGTACTTC
CASRPTGAAEETQYF
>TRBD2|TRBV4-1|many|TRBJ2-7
TGCGCCAGCAGCCAAGCCCAGCGGGACGGTAGCGAGCAGTACTTC
CASSQAQRDGSEQYF
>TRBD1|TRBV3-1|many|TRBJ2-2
TGTGCCAGCAGCCAAGTGGGACAGCCCGGCGGGGAGCTGTTTTTT
CASSQVGQPGGELFF
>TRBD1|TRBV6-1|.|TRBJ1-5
TGTGCCAGCAGTGAACGGGACAGAGGTCCGGGGTATAGCAATCAGCCCCAGCATTTT
CASSERDRGPGYSNQPQHF
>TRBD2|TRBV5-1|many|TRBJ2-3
TGTGCCAGCAGCTTGGGACTAGCGGGACGAACAGATACGCAGTATTTT
CASSLGLAGRTDTQYF
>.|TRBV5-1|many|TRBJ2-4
TGCGCCAGCAGCGCCCGAGCGTGGGGCAAAAACATTCAGTACTTC
CASSARAWGKNIQYF
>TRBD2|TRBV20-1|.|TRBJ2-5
TGCAGTGCTAGGGAGACTAGCCAGAAAGAGACCCAGTACTTC
CSARETSQKETQYF
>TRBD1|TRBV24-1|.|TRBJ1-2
TGTGCCACCAGTGATTCCGGGACAGCACAAGGCTACACCTTC
CATSDSGTAQGYTF
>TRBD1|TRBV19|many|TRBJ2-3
TGTGCCAGTCGGAGCAGGGGGCTAATCCGCACAGATACGCAGTATTTT
CASRSRGLIRTDTQYF
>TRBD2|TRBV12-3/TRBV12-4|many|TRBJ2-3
TGTGCCAGCAGAGGACTAGCGGCCACAGATACGCAGTATTTT
CASRGLAATDTQYF